This is a list of T cell receptor beta chains from one sample in a study of blood T cells in healthy people across ages. TCRdb reanalysed the 5' RACE reads using MiXCR and keeps one entry per CDR3 protein. This repertoire shows 600,000 to 850,000 distinct CDR3 sequences, about 25% found once; its top ten account for roughly a tenth. Another study also made use of these data, one on T cells of mothers and their children.

Sequenced: blood. These receptors all come from a boy between 10 and 17 years old in good health. Both conserved end residues are part of each CDR3. The D gene is left open where the match is weak. The size entry is marked missing in some rows and otherwise reads once, few, many or a size class.

TRBJ1-2	few	-	TRBV7-9	CASRPGHNYGYTF	TGTGCCAGCAGACCGGGACATAACTATGGCTACACCTTC
TRBJ1-2	few	-	TRBV4-1	CASSQGIDGYTF	TGCGCCAGCAGCCAGGGGATCGATGGCTACACCTTC
TRBJ2-7	-	TRBD2	TRBV2	CASSDSGLAGFYEQYF	TGTGCCAGCAGTGATTCGGGACTAGCGGGATTCTACGAGCAGTACTTC
TRBJ1-5	once	-	TRBV24-1	CATSDGGGYQPQHF	TGTGCCACCAGTGATGGGGGAGGATATCAGCCCCAGCATTTT
TRBJ1-2	few	-	TRBV7-3	CASSLTAGDDYGYTF	TGTGCCAGCAGCTTAACGGCAGGGGATGACTATGGCTACACCTTC
TRBJ2-2	-	-	TRBV7-9	CAGRGFHTGELFF	TGTGCCGGACGGGGGTTTCACACCGGGGAGCTGTTTTTT
TRBJ2-4	once	-	TRBV5-5	CASSSTVKNIQYF	TGTGCCAGCAGCTCGACAGTGAAAAACATTCAGTACTTC
TRBJ1-4	-	-	TRBV10-3	CAISGGVGGSGEKLFF	TGTGCCATCAGTGGAGGGGTAGGGGGGTCCGGCGAAAAACTGTTTTTT
TRBJ2-7	-	-	TRBV7-9	CASSLEDSLEQYF	TGTGCCAGCAGCCTGGAGGACAGTCTCGAGCAGTACTTC
TRBJ1-2	-	-	TRBV6-1	CASRRGGGGYTF	TGTGCCAGCAGACGGGGCGGCGGAGGCTACACCTTC
TRBJ2-3	-	-	TRBV11-2	CASSPRLTSTDTQYF	TGTGCCAGCAGCCCACGCCTCACTAGCACAGATACGCAGTATTTT
TRBJ2-7	few	-	TRBV29-1	CSVPGSNEQYF	TGCAGCGTTCCCGGGTCCAACGAGCAGTACTTC
TRBJ2-1	-	-	TRBV7-8	CASSSGRNEQFF	TGTGCCAGCAGCTCGGGACGTAATGAGCAGTTCTTC
TRBJ1-2	-	TRBD1	TRBV5-1	CASSLTGGSGYTF	TGCGCCAGCAGCCTGACAGGGGGTAGCGGCTACACCTTC
TRBJ1-2	few	-	TRBV7-2	CASSPGPVRANYGYTF	TGTGCCAGCAGCCCAGGCCCGGTCCGAGCCAACTATGGCTACACCTTC
TRBJ2-2	-	-	TRBV11-1	CASSERSLGQLVGYTGELFF	TGTGCCAGCAGCGAACGCTCACTGGGCCAACTAGTGGGATACACCGGGGAGCTGTTTTTT
TRBJ2-7	few	-	TRBV4-1	CASSYDTKGSYEQYF	TGCGCCAGCAGCTATGACACCAAAGGGTCCTACGAGCAGTACTTC
TRBJ1-1	few	-	TRBV9	CASSVESSTEAFF	TGTGCCAGCAGCGTAGAAAGTAGCACTGAAGCTTTCTTT
TRBJ1-3	few	TRBD1	TRBV6-1	CASSGPGQGVFSSGNTIYF	TGTGCCAGCAGTGGACCGGGACAGGGGGTATTCAGCTCTGGAAACACCATATATTTT
TRBJ2-3	-	-	TRBV10-3	CAISDAGVADTQYF	TGTGCCATCAGTGACGCTGGGGTGGCAGATACGCAGTATTTT
TRBJ2-5	few	-	TRBV7-9	CASSGPDSVGQLETQYF	TGTGCCAGCAGCGGACCCGACAGTGTTGGGCAATTGGAGACCCAGTACTTC
TRBJ2-7	-	TRBD2	TRBV20-1	CSARDPASGRYEQYF	TGCAGTGCTAGAGATCCAGCTAGCGGGCGCTACGAGCAGTACTTC
TRBJ1-5	-	TRBD1	TRBV12-3/TRBV12-4	CASSTTGVWQPQHF	TGTGCCAGCAGCACAACAGGGGTCTGGCAGCCCCAGCATTTT
TRBJ2-7	few	-	TRBV5-4	CASSGRIINGYEQYF	TGTGCCAGCAGCGGGCGGATTATAAACGGCTACGAGCAGTACTTC
TRBJ2-3	-	TRBD2	TRBV5-1	CASSLVGLAETASTDTQYF	TGCGCCAGCAGCTTGGTAGGCCTAGCGGAGACCGCTAGCACAGATACGCAGTATTTT
TRBJ1-2	-	TRBD1	TRBV7-9	CASSGDRENGYTF	TGTGCCAGCAGCGGGGACAGGGAAAATGGCTACACCTTC
TRBJ1-1	few	-	TRBV7-8	CASSLKGDREAFF	TGTGCCAGCAGCTTAAAGGGGGACCGAGAAGCTTTCTTT
TRBJ2-5	few	-	TRBV7-3	CASSLIWGETQYF	TGTGCCAGCAGCTTAATTTGGGGAGAGACCCAGTACTTC
TRBJ2-5	few	-	TRBV20-1	CSAGLEGETQYF	TGCAGTGCTGGACTGGAGGGGGAGACCCAGTACTTC
TRBJ2-7	few	-	TRBV5-6	CASSSIGGPYEQYF	TGTGCCAGCAGCTCAATCGGGGGACCCTACGAGCAGTACTTC
TRBJ2-3	few	-	TRBV29-1	CSVGDGSGTQYF	TGCAGCGTTGGGGACGGGAGTGGTACGCAGTATTTT
TRBJ2-1	-	-	TRBV29-1	CSVEKEIYEQFF	TGCAGCGTTGAAAAGGAGATCTATGAGCAGTTCTTC
TRBJ2-5	few	-	TRBV6-1	CASSGYAGAAQETQYF	TGTGCCAGCAGTGGTTACGCGGGGGCGGCTCAAGAGACCCAGTACTTC
TRBJ1-3	few	-	TRBV11-2	CASSLKQGPGNTIYF	TGTGCCAGCAGCCTAAAACAGGGACCTGGAAACACCATATATTTT
TRBJ2-2	-	-	TRBV7-2	CASSSLGRETGELFF	TGTGCCAGCAGCTCCCTAGGGAGAGAAACCGGGGAGCTGTTTTTT
TRBJ2-7	-	-	TRBV2	CASSWDWTTGNSYEQYF	TGTGCCAGCAGTTGGGACTGGACAACAGGGAATTCCTACGAGCAGTACTTC
TRBJ2-6	few	TRBD1	TRBV29-1	CSVYSPDRGPGANVLTF	TGCAGCGTCTACTCTCCAGACAGGGGGCCTGGGGCCAACGTCCTGACTTTC
TRBJ1-4	few	-	TRBV7-9	CASSPYIPGAREKLFF	TGTGCCAGCAGCCCCTATATCCCAGGGGCACGGGAAAAACTGTTTTTT
TRBJ2-5	-	-	TRBV20-1	CSARPAPGETQYF	TGCAGTGCTCGTCCGGCCCCCGGAGAGACCCAGTACTTC
TRBJ1-2	-	TRBD1	TRBV28	CASSNDRVGYTF	TGTGCTAGCAGTAACGACAGGGTGGGCTACACCTTC
TRBJ1-1	few	-	TRBV20-1	CSARDLGDTEAFF	TGCAGTGCTAGAGATCTAGGGGACACTGAAGCTTTCTTT
TRBJ1-4	few	-	TRBV9	CASSTRGDDEKLFF	TGTGCCAGCAGCACAAGGGGAGACGATGAAAAACTGTTTTTT
TRBJ1-1	-	-	TRBV5-1	CASSLGGGQDTEAFF	TGCGCCAGCAGCTTGGGTGGGGGTCAGGACACTGAAGCTTTCTTT
TRBJ2-5	-	TRBD2	TRBV13	CASSEAGKETQYF	TGTGCCAGCAGCGAAGCGGGAAAGGAGACCCAGTACTTC
TRBJ2-7	once	TRBD1	TRBV28	CASSSPGQGMDEQYF	TGTGCCAGCAGTTCCCCGGGACAGGGGATGGACGAGCAGTACTTC
TRBJ2-3	-	-	TRBV29-1	CSVRGWDKDTQYF	TGCAGCGTAAGAGGTTGGGACAAAGATACGCAGTATTTT
TRBJ2-3	-	TRBD2	TRBV20-1	CSARFFGRGVYLGTDTQYF	TGCAGTGCTAGATTCTTTGGGCGGGGGGTATACCTCGGCACAGATACGCAGTATTTT
TRBJ2-1	-	TRBD1	TRBV29-1	CSVGTGVDKQFF	TGCAGCGTCGGGACAGGGGTGGACAAGCAGTTCTTC
TRBJ1-4	-	-	TRBV7-2	CASSLSPTNEKLFF	TGTGCCAGCAGCTTAAGCCCAACTAATGAAAAACTGTTTTTT